The clone carrying this TCR beta chain was seen more than once but under ten times. These data are taken from a study of identical twins. TCRdb independently ran MiXCR on the 5' RACE reads; one entry per CDR3 protein. The table has about 920,000 distinct CDR3 sequences, over 9% seen once. The CDR3 has 15 residues. V lost 3 bases, J lost 1 base, and 11 bases lay in between. Germline V gene sequence: CDR1 SGDLS, CDR2 YYNGEE. These sequences were also reported in another study, on yellow fever vaccine responses in identical twins.

The material sequenced was PBMCs. The rearrangement joins TRBV9 to TRBJ2-1; D may be TRBD2 (6 bases). This clonotype was obtained from a woman under 30 in good health. DNA of the CDR3: TGTGCCAGCAGCGGCACTAGCATGTCCTACAATGAGCAGTTCTTC. It codes for CASSGTSMSYNEQFF.